The 21 T cell receptor beta chains below all came from one sample that was sequenced in a study of shared clonotypes between healthy human individuals. The repertoire was sequenced with immunoSEQ multiplex PCR; TCRdb's copy has only in-frame clones and lacks some. The data contain about 980,000 clones, less than 85% of them singletons. Input material: memory CD4+ T cells sorted from blood. The sample's subset: CD45RA-negative fraction. These receptor sequences come from a man aged 18 to 30 in good health.

CDR3 bases: TGTGCCAGCAGCGGCCGACAGGGGAGATATTCACCCCTCCACTTT. Translation: CASSGRQGRYSPLHF. V is TRBV2 and J is TRBJ1-6; 8 bases line up with TRBD1. CDR3 length: 15 amino acids. J lost 8 bases, V lost 6 bases, and 9 bases had no gene match. Germline V gene lookup returns CDR1 SNHLY and CDR2 FYNNEI.

This chain's CDR3 is CASSARNSGTSGQYF. CDR3 nucleotide sequence: TGTGCCAGCAGCGCCCGTAATAGCGGAACCTCCGGGCAGTACTTC. This sequence joins TRBV6-5 and TRBJ2-7, with D tentatively TRBD2 (6 bases). V was pared by 6 bases and J by 9 bases, with 24 bases between. The CDR3 sequence is 15 residues long. Germline V gene sequence: CDR1 MNHEY, CDR2 SVGAGI.

Comment on this clone: The identical CDR3 is also encoded by other nucleotide sequences in the sample. The genes are TRBV6-5 and TRBJ2-7; tentative D call: TRBD1 (6 bases). V was cut by 4 bases and J by 4 bases, with 11 bases left in between. This CDR3 contains 13 residues. Germline CDR1 MNHEY, CDR2 SVGAGI. As DNA, the CDR3 is TGTGCCAGCAGTTTACAGGGCTCGTACGAGCAGTACTTC. Translated: CASSLQGSYEQYF.

The V and J genes are TRBV19 and TRBJ1-2; tentatively, D is TRBD1 (5 bases). This CDR3 comprises 15 residues. In germline, CDR1 is LNHDA, CDR2 SQIVND (reference sequence). Trimming took 0 bases from V and 4 from J, leaving 12 bases between them. CDR3 in amino acids: CASSIEEGKIYGYTF. CDR3 coding DNA: TGTGCCAGTAGTATAGAGGAGGGGAAGATCTATGGCTACACCTTC.

The V call is TRBV5-6, the J call TRBJ2-2; D perhaps matches TRBD1 (6 bases). V was pared by 3 bases and J by 4 bases, with 13 bases between. Germline CDR1 is SGHDT and CDR2 is YYEEEE. The CDR3 has 15 amino acids. CDR3 in amino acids: CASSSGQLTTGELFF. CDR3 DNA: TGTGCCAGCAGCTCCGGACAGCTTACCACCGGGGAGCTGTTTTTT.

The chain couples TRBV11-2 to TRBJ1-6; D uncertain. The CDR3 is 13 residues long. The V end lost 0 bases, the J end lost 10 bases, and 7 bases lay between the germline ends. The germline V gene encodes CDR1 SGHAT and CDR2 FQNNGV. The CDR3 bases are TGTGCCAGCAGCTTAGACTGGAACTCACCCCTCCACTTT. Its translation is CASSLDWNSPLHF.

This chain's CDR3 is CASSLGQYNEQFF. The CDR3 region has the DNA TGTGCCAGCAGCTTGGGACAATACAATGAGCAGTTCTTC. This chain links TRBV11-3 with TRBJ2-1; maybe TRBD1 (6 bases). The CDR3 has 13 residues. Trimming took 3 bases from V and 4 from J, leaving 7 bases between them. Germline CDR1 reads SGHNT; CDR2 reads YENEEA.

This chain connects TRBV15 to TRBJ1-1; TRBD1 matches at 11 bases. Germline assignment: CDR1 LNHNV and CDR2 YYDKDF (reference sequence). There are 14 residues in the CDR3. With V trimmed by 5 bases and J by 10 bases, 9 bases remained unmatched. The CDR3 is CATSYRGQGARAFF. The CDR3 bases are TGTGCCACCAGCTACCGCGGACAGGGGGCGCGAGCTTTCTTT.

The chain uses TRBV5-1 and TRBJ2-1; 7 nucleotides match TRBD1. CDR1 is SGHRS, CDR2 YFSETQ, per germline. The CDR3 has 15 amino acids. The V segment lost 4 bases and the J segment 4 bases; nucleotides outside the gene matches: 8. The CDR3 is CASSPPTGNYNEQFF. The CDR3 DNA follows: TGCGCCAGCAGCCCTCCGACAGGGAATTACAATGAGCAGTTCTTC.

This clone was detected a few times. This CDR3 is CASSPGGVSYEQYF. DNA of the CDR3: TGTGCCAGCAGTCCCGGTGGAGTTTCCTACGAGCAGTACTTC. V gene TRBV6-5 combines with J gene TRBJ2-5, with D hard to call. The end of the DNA is better explained by TRBJ2-7, so the J call may be wrong. The CDR3 length is 14 residues. Germline lookup yields CDR1 MNHEY and CDR2 SVGAGI.

This clone was detected a few times. The V and J genes are TRBV28 and TRBJ1-3; 8 bases align to TRBD1. The CDR3 totals 16 residues. V shed 6 bases and J 2 bases; nucleotides not matched to a gene: 9. Germline lookup yields CDR1 MDHEN and CDR2 SYDVKM. The CDR3 is CASSPPDRDTGNTIYF. The CDR3 DNA sequence: TGTGCCAGCAGCCCCCCGGACAGGGATACTGGAAACACCATATATTTT.

A few counts support this clone. The V call is TRBV11-2, the J call TRBJ1-1; tentative D call: TRBD1 (5 bases). V dropped 1 base and J dropped 4 bases, with 10 bases sitting between them. The CDR3 extends over 14 amino acids. The germline CDR1 and CDR2 sequences are SGHAT and FQNNGV. The CDR3 sequence is CASSLGNGGTEAFF. CDR3 nucleotides: TGTGCCAGCAGCTTAGGAAACGGGGGCACTGAAGCTTTCTTT.

This clone was counted between two and nine times. CDR3 sequence (DNA): TGTGCCTGGAGTGTGTCCGGGACGGGGAAAAATCAGCCCCAGCATTTT. It translates to CAWSVSGTGKNQPQHF. The rearrangement joins TRBV30 to TRBJ1-5; a weak D match, TRBD1 (5 bases). The germline V gene has CDR1 GTSNPN and CDR2 SVGIG (reference sequence). The CDR3 consists of 16 residues. V gave up 0 bases and J gave up 4 bases, with 16 bases separating them. Full variable domain (missing parts from reference TRBV30 and TRBJ1-5): SQTIHQWPATLVQPVGSPLSLECTVEGTSNPNLYWYRQAAGRGLQLLFYSVGIGQISSEVPQNLSASRPQDRQFILSSKKLLLSDSGFYLCAWSVSGTGKNQPQHFGDGTRLSIL.

V is TRBV28 and J is TRBJ1-2, with 7 bases lining up with TRBD1. V gave up 2 bases and J gave up 7 bases; unmatched junction bases: 4. CDR1 and CDR2 from the germline V gene are MDHEN and SYDVKM. CDR3 size: 13 residues. This chain's CDR3 is CASSLPDRVGYTF. Written as DNA, the CDR3 is TGTGCCAGCAGTTTACCCGACAGGGTTGGCTACACCTTC.

As to this clone: One junction end disagrees with the germline gene, perhaps due to a read error. V and J are TRBV2 and TRBJ2-7; 7 nucleotides agree with TRBD2. Germline CDR1 and CDR2: SNHLY and FYNNEI. This CDR3 region has 14 residues. The CDR3 loop reads CASSEAASGTDWDF. The CDR3, as DNA: TGTGCCAGCAGTGAAGCGGCAAGCGGGACCGATTGGGACTTC.

This clone was picked up many times. The gene calls are TRBV6-1 and TRBJ2-3, with 7 bases fitting TRBD1. Losses at the gene ends were 3 bases for V and 4 bases for J; bases not matched to a gene: 13. This CDR3 region has 17 residues. Germline V gene lookup returns CDR1 MNHNS and CDR2 SASEGT. The CDR3 protein is CASSELSGTGAADTQYF. CDR3 bases: TGTGCCAGCAGTGAGCTCTCCGGCACAGGGGCGGCAGATACGCAGTATTTT.

This clone was counted only a few times. The chain recombines TRBV6-5 with TRBJ2-1; unclear D gene. Trimming took off 2 bases at V and 4 bases at J, with 9 bases between the two ends. The CDR3 loop spans 14 amino acids. Germline CDR1 MNHEY, CDR2 SVGAGI. CDR3: CASSYRASYNEQFF. Written as DNA, the CDR3 is TGTGCCAGCAGTTACCGAGCATCATACAATGAGCAGTTCTTC.

The count of this clone is one. This rearrangement joins TRBV28 to TRBJ1-2, with D unresolved. There are 12 residues in the CDR3. Germline loops: CDR1 MDHEN, CDR2 SYDVKM. Trimming took off 7 bases at V and 14 bases at J, with 20 bases between the two ends. The CDR3 here is CASKVPRQSKTF. The CDR3 DNA follows: TGTGCCAGCAAGGTCCCCCGGCAGTCCAAAACCTTC.

The J gene is TRBJ2-1, the V gene TRBV25-1; possibly TRBD2 for D (7 bases). Looked up from germline, CDR1 is MGHDK and CDR2 is SYGVNS. Trimming left V 7 bases short and J 6 bases short, with 19 bases between. This CDR3 spans 15 amino acids. The CDR3 DNA sequence: TGTGCCAGCACCATTCCAGGGGAGGGGAGCAATGAGCAGTTCTTC. Its translation: CASTIPGEGSNEQFF.

The rearrangement uses TRBV30 and TRBJ2-5, with D tentatively TRBD2 (5 bases). This CDR3 spans 13 amino acids. V lost 5 bases to trimming and J lost 2 bases, with 12 bases between them. In germline, CDR1 is GTSNPN, CDR2 SVGIG (reference sequence). The CDR3 protein is CAWSGVLQETQYF. The CDR3 nucleotides read TGTGCCTGGTCCGGGGTACTTCAAGAGACCCAGTACTTC.

The V and J genes are TRBV6-1 and TRBJ2-3; possibly TRBD1 or TRBD2 for D (5 bases each). V lost 8 bases to trimming and J lost 0 bases, with 12 bases between them. Looked up from germline, CDR1 is MNHNS and CDR2 is SASEGT. The CDR3 is 14 amino acids. The CDR3 DNA reads TGTGCCAGCCAAAGGGACCCCAGCACAGATACGCAGTATTTT. Its translation is CASQRDPSTDTQYF.